This T cell receptor (beta chain) is from a study of human T cells and chemical hapten exposure. Across the study: 2% DPC applied to an approximately 2 cm by approximately 2 cm arm area sensitized donors. The study's findings and limits: Sensitizing with DPC caused no change in TCRs above 1 in 1000 frequency. Expanded TCRs were compared with controls, and the expanded TCRs formed significantly more large CDR3 similarity clusters.

TCRdb used MiXCR to reprocess the RACE reads, holding one entry per CDR3 protein. The sample includes a few hundred thousand distinct CDR3 sequences, around 6% seen only once; the top ten take around 6.1%. The time point is: patch test 2, 6 weeks after DPC sensitization. The treatment is: therapeutic diphenylcyclopropenone sensitization with weekly scalp DPC. This clonotype was found a few times. Its antigen is not identified. The V gene end was trimmed by 4 bases and the J gene end by 5 bases; junction bases not matched to a gene: 3. The V gene's germline CDR1 is MGHRA and CDR2 YSYEKL. The CDR3 is 15 residues long.

J is TRBJ2-3 and V is TRBV4-1, with 13 bases that match TRBD2. The material sequenced was whole blood, taken in connection with sensitization to the hapten diphenylcyclopropenone (DPC). The receptor's source is a woman in her late teens or twenties with alopecia areata. Some clones in this sample may be carry-over from other donors' samples. The CDR3 region has the DNA TGCGCCAGCAGCCTCGGGACTAGCGGGGTAGATACGCAGTATTTT. Translation: CASSLGTSGVDTQYF.